This TCR beta chain derives from a study of T-cell memory formation after mild COVID-19. Across the whole study: Clusters were largely donor specific.

Only a few counts were recorded for this clonotype. Trimming removed 3 bases at V and 1 base at J, with 12 bases between. This CDR3 region has 15 residues. Each CDR3 protein gets one entry after TCRdb re-called the 5' RACE reads with MiXCR. This repertoire shows 550,000 to 600,000 distinct CDR3 sequences, roughly 22% found once; its top ten account for under 8.5%. Sequencing used PBMCs or a T cell subset sorted from them (not recorded which). This TCR was sampled from an adult woman who had mild COVID-19 (a few samples of this study predate the infection). Cell type and time point are not known. V gene TRBV12-3 or TRBV12-4 combines with J gene TRBJ1-1; D is unclear. The CDR3 region is CASSFHSQANTEAFF. DNA for the CDR3: TGTGCCAGCAGTTTCCACTCTCAGGCGAACACTGAAGCTTTCTTT.